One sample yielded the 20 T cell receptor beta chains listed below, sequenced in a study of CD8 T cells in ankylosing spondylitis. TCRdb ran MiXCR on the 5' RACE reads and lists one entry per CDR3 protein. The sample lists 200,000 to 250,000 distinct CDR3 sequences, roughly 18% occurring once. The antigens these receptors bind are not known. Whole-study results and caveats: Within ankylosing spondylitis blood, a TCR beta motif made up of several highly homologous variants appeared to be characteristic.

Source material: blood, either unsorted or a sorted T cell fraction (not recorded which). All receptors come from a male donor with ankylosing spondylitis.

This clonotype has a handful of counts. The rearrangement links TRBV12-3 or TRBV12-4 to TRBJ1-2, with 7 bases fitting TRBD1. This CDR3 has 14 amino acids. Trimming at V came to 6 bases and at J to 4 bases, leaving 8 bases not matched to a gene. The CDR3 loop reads CASSPGQFGYGYTF. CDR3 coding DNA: TGTGCCAGCAGCCCGGGACAGTTTGGCTATGGCTACACCTTC.

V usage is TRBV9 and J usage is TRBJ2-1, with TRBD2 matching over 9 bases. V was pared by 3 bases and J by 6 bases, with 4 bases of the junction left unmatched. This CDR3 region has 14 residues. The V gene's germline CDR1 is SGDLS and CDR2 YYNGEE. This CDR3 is CASSASGGINEQFF. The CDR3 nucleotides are TGTGCCAGCAGCGCCAGCGGGGGGATCAATGAGCAGTTCTTC. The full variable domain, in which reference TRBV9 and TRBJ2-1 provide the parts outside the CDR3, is DSGVTQTPKHLITATGQRVTLRCSPRSGDLSVYWYQQSLDQGLQFLIQYYNGEERAKGNILERFSAQQFPDLHSELNLSSLELGDSALYFCASSASGGINEQFFGPGTRLTVL.

CDR3 bases: TGTGCCAGCAGCTTAGGGGACACTAACTATGGCTACACCTTC. Its translation is CASSLGDTNYGYTF. The chain couples TRBV7-9 to TRBJ1-2, with D maybe TRBD1 (6 bases). V was shortened by 1 base and J by 0 bases, with 6 bases between the two germline ends. The CDR3 loop spans 14 amino acids. Per germline, CDR1 SEHNR and CDR2 FQNEAQ (reference sequence).

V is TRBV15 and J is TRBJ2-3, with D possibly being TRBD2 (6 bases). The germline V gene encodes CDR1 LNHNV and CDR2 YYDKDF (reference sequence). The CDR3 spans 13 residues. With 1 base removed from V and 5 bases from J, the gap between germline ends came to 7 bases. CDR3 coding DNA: TGTGCCACCAGCAGAGGCGGGGTAGATACGCAGTATTTT. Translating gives CATSRGGVDTQYF.

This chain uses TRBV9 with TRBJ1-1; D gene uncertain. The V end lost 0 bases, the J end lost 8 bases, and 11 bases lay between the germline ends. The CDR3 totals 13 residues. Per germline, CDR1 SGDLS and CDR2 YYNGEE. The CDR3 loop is CASSVARVGEAFF. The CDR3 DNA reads TGTGCCAGCAGCGTAGCTCGGGTTGGAGAAGCTTTCTTT.

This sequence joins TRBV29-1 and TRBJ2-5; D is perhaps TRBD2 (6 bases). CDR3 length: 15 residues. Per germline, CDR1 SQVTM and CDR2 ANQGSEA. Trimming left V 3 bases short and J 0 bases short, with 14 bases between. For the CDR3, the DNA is TGCAGCGTTGATGAGGGACGGGGGTACCAAGAGACCCAGTACTTC. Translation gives CSVDEGRGYQETQYF.

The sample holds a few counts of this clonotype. The CDR3 DNA is TGCAGTGCTAGTGGGCTAGACTATGGCTACACCTTC. Translating gives CSASGLDYGYTF. This sequence joins TRBV20-1 and TRBJ1-2; D remains unclear. Trimming removed 3 bases from V and 3 bases from J, with 8 bases in between. This CDR3 contains 12 residues. Germline V gives CDR1 DFQATT, CDR2 SNEGSKA (reference sequence).

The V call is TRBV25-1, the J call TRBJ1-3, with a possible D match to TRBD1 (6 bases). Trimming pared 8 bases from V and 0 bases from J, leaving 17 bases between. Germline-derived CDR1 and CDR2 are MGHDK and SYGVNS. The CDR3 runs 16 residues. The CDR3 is CASGSPGHGSGNTIYF. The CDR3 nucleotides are TGTGCCAGCGGATCCCCGGGACATGGCTCTGGAAACACCATATATTTT.

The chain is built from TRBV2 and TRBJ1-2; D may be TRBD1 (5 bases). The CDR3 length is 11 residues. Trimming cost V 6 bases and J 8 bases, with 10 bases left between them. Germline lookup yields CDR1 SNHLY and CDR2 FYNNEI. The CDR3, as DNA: TGTGCCAGCAGCGCCTGGGGCGGCTACACCTTC. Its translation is CASSAWGGYTF.

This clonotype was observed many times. For the CDR3, the DNA is TGCAGCGTTCTGACTAGCGGGAGTAAAGGCACCGGGGAGCTGTTTTTT. Its translation is CSVLTSGSKGTGELFF. The V gene is TRBV29-1, the J gene TRBJ2-2; 12 positions agree with TRBD2. V was pared by 5 bases and J by 4 bases, with 8 bases of the junction left unmatched. The CDR3 has 16 amino acids. Germline-derived CDR1 and CDR2 are SQVTM and ANQGSEA.

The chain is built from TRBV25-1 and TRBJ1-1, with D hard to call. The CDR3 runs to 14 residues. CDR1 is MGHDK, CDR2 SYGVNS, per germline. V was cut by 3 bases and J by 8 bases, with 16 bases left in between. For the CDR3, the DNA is TGTGCCAGCAGTGAGGGCCCAGCAGTCTTAGAAGCTTTCTTT. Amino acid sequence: CASSEGPAVLEAFF. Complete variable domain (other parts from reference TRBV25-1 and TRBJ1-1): EADIYQTPRYLVIGTGKKITLECSQTMGHDKMYWYQQDPGMELHLIHYSYGVNSTEKGDLSSESTVSRIRTEHFPLTLESARPSHTSQYLCASSEGPAVLEAFFGQGTRLTVV.

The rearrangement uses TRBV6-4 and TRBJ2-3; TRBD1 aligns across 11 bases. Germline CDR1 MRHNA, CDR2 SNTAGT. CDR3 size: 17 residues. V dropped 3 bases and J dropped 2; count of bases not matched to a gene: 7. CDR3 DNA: TGTGCCAGCAGTGATTCGAGGGACAGGGGGGCCACAGATACGCAGTATTTT. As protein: CASSDSRDRGATDTQYF.

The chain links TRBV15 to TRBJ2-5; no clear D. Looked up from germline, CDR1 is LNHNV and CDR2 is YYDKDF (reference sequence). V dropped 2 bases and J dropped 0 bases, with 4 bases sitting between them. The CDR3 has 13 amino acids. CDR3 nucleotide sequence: TGTGCCACCAGCAGACAGTACCAAGAGACCCAGTACTTC. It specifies CATSRQYQETQYF.

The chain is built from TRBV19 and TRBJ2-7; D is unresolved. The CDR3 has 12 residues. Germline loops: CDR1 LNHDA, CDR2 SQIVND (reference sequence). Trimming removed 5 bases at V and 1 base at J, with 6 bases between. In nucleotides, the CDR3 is TGTGCCAGTAGTGCAAGTTCCTACGAGCAGTACTTC. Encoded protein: CASSASSYEQYF.

CDR3 bases: TGTGCCAGCAGCCAAGATGGGGGGCCTGGTTGGGACGAGCAGTACTTC. This translates into CASSQDGGPGWDEQYF. J is TRBJ2-7 and V is TRBV3-1, with D perhaps TRBD1 or TRBD2 (6 bases each). Germline V gene data show CDR1 as LGHDT and CDR2 as YNNKEL (reference sequence). With 0 bases removed from V and 5 bases from J, the gap between germline ends came to 17 bases. The CDR3 consists of 16 residues.

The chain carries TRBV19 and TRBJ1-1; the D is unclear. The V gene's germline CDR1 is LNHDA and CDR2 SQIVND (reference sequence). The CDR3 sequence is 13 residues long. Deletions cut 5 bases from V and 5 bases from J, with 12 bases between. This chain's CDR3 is CASSAAVGTEAFF. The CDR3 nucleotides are TGTGCCAGTAGTGCCGCCGTTGGAACTGAAGCTTTCTTT.

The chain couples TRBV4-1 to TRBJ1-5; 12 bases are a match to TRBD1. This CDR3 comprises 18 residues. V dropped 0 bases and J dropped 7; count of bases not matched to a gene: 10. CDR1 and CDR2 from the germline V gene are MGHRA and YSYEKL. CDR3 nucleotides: TGCGCCAGCAGCCAAGATCGGGGACAGGGGGCGGTATGGCAGCCCCAGCATTTT. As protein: CASSQDRGQGAVWQPQHF.

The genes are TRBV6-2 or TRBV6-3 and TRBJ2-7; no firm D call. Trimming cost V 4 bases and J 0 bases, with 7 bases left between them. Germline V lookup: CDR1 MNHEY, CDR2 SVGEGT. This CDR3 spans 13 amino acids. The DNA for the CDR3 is TGTGCCAGCAGTTCGGGTTACTCCTACGAGCAGTACTTC. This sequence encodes CASSSGYSYEQYF.

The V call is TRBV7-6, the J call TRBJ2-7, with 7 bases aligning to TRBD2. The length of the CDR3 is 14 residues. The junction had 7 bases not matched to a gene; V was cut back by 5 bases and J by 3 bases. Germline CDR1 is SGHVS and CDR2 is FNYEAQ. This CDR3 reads CASSRRGGNYEQYF. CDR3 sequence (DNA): TGTGCCAGCAGCCGCCGCGGGGGAAACTACGAGCAGTACTTC.

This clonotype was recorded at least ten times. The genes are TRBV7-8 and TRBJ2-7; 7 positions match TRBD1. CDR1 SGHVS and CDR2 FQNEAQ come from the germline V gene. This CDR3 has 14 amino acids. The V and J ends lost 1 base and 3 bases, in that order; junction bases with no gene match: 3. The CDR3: CASSLDPGGYEQYF. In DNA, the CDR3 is TGTGCCAGCAGCTTAGATCCAGGGGGCTACGAGCAGTACTTC.